The rows below give T cell receptor beta chains drawn from one sample of a study of blood T cell repertoires in COVID-19. TCRdb's table, derived via immunoSEQ multiplex PCR, lists solely in-frame clones and lacks some. The repertoire has about 84,000 clones, around four fifths of them found once; the top ten carry over 30%. The sequenced material came from peripheral blood. The receptors originated from a man of 80 years or more with active or convalescent COVID-19. CDR3s include the opening cysteine and the closing phenylalanine or tryptophan. A D gene is named only where the DNA matches it firmly. Some rows have no size entry. The others give once, few or many, or a class for an expanded clone.

V	size	D	length	J	CDR3	DNA
TRBV2	once	TRBD1	14	TRBJ1-5	CASKGQGANQPQHF	TGTGCCAGCAAGGGACAGGGAGCAAATCAGCCCCAGCATTTT
TRBV7-2	-	-	14	TRBJ1-3	CASSFREEGNTIYF	TGTGCCAGCAGCTTCCGGGAGGAGGGAAACACCATATATTTT
TRBV2	-	TRBD2	16	TRBJ2-2	CASSLLAGSDTGELFF	TGTGCCAGCAGTCTCCTAGCGGGATCTGACACCGGGGAGCTGTTTTTT
TRBV30	-	TRBD1	13	TRBJ2-7	CAGNRGFSYEQYF	TGTGCCGGAAACAGGGGATTCTCCTACGAGCAGTACTTC
TRBV18	-	-	15	TRBJ2-3	CASSPTGGSTDTQYF	TGTGCCAGCTCACCAACAGGTGGCTCCACAGATACGCAGTATTTT
TRBV4-1	-	-	14	TRBJ2-5	CASSPFGEQETQYF	TGCGCCAGCAGCCCCTTCGGGGAACAAGAGACCCAGTACTTC
TRBV2	-	-	12	TRBJ1-1	CARGLSGGEAFF	TGTGCCAGGGGATTGTCTGGGGGGGAAGCTTTCTTT
TRBV4-3	-	-	17	TRBJ1-4	CASSQTGRSATNEKLFF	TGCGCCAGCAGCCAAACAGGACGGAGTGCAACTAATGAAAAACTGTTTTTT
TRBV11-2	-	-	12	TRBJ1-2	CASSLDTGVVTF	TGTGCCAGCAGCTTAGATACGGGGGTCGTCACCTTC
TRBV30	-	TRBD2	17	TRBJ2-1	CAWSVPGLAGGYNEQFF	TGTGCCTGGAGTGTACCCGGACTAGCGGGAGGTTACAATGAGCAGTTCTTC
TRBV5-4	-	-	15	TRBJ1-1	CASSWGRAVNTEAFF	TGTGCCAGCAGTTGGGGCAGGGCCGTGAACACTGAAGCTTTCTTT
TRBV7-2	-	TRBD2	15	TRBJ2-5	CASSLASGVQETQYF	TGTGCCAGCAGCTTAGCTAGCGGGGTCCAAGAGACCCAGTACTTC
TRBV3-1/TRBV3-2	-	TRBD2	17	TRBJ2-1	CASSQDYSGRFYNEQFF	TGTGCCAGCAGCCAAGATTATAGCGGGCGCTTCTACAATGAGCAGTTCTTC
TRBV7-8	-	-	16	TRBJ1-1	CASSPRTISENTEAFF	TGTGCCAGCAGCCCTAGAACGATTAGTGAGAACACTGAAGCTTTCTTT
TRBV6-5	-	-	14	TRBJ1-1	CASSTQGDVTEAFF	TGTGCCAGCAGTACGCAGGGTGATGTCACTGAAGCTTTCTTT
TRBV7-9	once	TRBD2	17	TRBJ2-7	CASSLGTSGGTPREQYF	TGTGCCAGCAGCTTAGGGACTAGCGGGGGGACTCCTCGCGAGCAGTACTTC